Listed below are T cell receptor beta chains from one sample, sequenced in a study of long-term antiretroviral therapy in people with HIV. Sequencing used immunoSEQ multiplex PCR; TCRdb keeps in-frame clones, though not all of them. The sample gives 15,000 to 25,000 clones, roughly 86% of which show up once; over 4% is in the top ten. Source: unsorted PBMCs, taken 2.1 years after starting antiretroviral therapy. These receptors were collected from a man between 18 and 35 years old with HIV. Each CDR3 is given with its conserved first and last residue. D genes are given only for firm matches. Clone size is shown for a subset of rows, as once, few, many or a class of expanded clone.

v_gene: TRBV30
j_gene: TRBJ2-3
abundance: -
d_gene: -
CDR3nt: TGTGCCTGGAGTGTAAGGCCCACAGATACGCAGTATTTT
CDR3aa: CAWSVRPTDTQYF

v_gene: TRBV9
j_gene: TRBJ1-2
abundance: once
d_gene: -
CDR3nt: TGTGCCAGCAGCGTAGGAGGGCAGACCTATGGCTACACCTTC
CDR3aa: CASSVGGQTYGYTF

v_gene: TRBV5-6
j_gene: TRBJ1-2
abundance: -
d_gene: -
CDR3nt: TGTGCCAGCAGCTTCTGGCAGGGGAACTATGGCTACACCTTC
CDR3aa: CASSFWQGNYGYTF

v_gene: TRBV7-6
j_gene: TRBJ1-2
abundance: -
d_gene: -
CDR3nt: TGTGCCAGCAGCTTAGCCAGGGGCCTTATGTATGGCTACACCTTC
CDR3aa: CASSLARGLMYGYTF

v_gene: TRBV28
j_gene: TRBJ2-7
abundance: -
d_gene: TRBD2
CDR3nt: TGTGCCAGCAGTTTGAGCGGGAGGGCCTACGAGCAGTACTTC
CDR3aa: CASSLSGRAYEQYF

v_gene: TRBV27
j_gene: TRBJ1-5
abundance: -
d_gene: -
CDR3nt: TGTGCCAGCAGTTCAGGGTGGGGCAATCAGCCCCAGCATTTT
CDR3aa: CASSSGWGNQPQHF

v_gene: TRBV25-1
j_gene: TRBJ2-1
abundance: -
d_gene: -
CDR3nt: TGTGCCAGCAGTGAAAGGGGGGGAACCGAGGAGCAGTTCTTC
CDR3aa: CASSERGGTEEQFF

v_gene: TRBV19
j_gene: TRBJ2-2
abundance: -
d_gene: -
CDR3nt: TGTGCCAGTAGTCCCACTAGCCCCCACACCGGGGAGCTGTTTTTT
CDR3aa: CASSPTSPHTGELFF

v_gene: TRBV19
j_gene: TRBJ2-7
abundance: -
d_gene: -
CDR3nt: TGTGCCAGTAGTGTATCAGGGGCCGCCTACGAGCAGTACTTC
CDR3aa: CASSVSGAAYEQYF

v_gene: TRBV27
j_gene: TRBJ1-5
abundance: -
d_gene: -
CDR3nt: TGTGCCAGCAGTCAGGGTGGGGGGCCCCAGCATTTT
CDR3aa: CASSQGGGPQHF

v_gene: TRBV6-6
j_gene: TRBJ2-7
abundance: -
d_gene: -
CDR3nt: TGTGCCAGCAGGGTCGGCAGCGACCACTCCTACGAGCAGTACTTC
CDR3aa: CASRVGSDHSYEQYF

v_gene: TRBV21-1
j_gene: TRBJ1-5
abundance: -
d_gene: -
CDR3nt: TGTGCCAGCAGCAAGGACGGGGATAGCAATCAGCCCCAGCATTTT
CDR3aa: CASSKDGDSNQPQHF

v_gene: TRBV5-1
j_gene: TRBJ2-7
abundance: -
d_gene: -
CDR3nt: TGCGCCAGCAGCTTGAGGGTGGGGTTCTCCTACGAGCAGTACTTC
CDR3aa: CASSLRVGFSYEQYF

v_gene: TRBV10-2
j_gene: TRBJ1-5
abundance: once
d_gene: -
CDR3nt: TGCGCCAGCAGTGAGTCGACGGAGTGGCAGCCCCAGCATTTT
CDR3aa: CASSESTEWQPQHF

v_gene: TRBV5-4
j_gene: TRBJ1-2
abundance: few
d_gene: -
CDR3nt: TGTGCCAGCAGCTTGGTCGGGACCTATGGCTACACCTTC
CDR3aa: CASSLVGTYGYTF

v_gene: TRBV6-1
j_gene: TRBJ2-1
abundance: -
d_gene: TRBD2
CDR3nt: TGTGCCAGCAGTGAAGCGCTTCGGGCGGGGGGGTCCTACAATGAGCAGTTCTTC
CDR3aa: CASSEALRAGGSYNEQFF

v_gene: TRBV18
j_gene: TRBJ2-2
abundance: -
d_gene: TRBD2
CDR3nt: TGTGCCAGCTCCCCGGGACTAGCGACCGGGGAGCTGTTTTTT
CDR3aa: CASSPGLATGELFF

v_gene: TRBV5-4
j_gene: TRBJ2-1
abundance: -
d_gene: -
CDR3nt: TGTGCCAGCAGCCCGACCGACGGAATACCGTTCTTC
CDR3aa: CASSPTDGIPFF

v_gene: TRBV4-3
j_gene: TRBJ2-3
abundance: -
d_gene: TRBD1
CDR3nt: TGCGCCAGCAGCCAAGAGCTGGCTGAGGGGGCGGCGGATACGCAGTATTTT
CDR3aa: CASSQELAEGAADTQYF

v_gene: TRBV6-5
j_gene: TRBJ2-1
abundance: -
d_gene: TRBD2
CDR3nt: TGTGCCAGCAACGAACTAGCGGGGGGGTACAATGAGCAGTTCTTC
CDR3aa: CASNELAGGYNEQFF

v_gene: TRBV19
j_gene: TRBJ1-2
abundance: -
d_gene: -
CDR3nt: TGTGCCAGTAGTATTCGTCGTTCAGGTCCGGGTGGCTACACCTTC
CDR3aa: CASSIRRSGPGGYTF

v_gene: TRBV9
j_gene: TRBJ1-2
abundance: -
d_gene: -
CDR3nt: TGTGCCAGCAGGGGGGTGAGGACCGCGCCTAACTATGGCTACACCTTC
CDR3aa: CASRGVRTAPNYGYTF

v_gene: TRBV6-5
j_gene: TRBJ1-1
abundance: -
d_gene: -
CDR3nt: TGTGCCAGCAGTTACTCTTCGAACACTGAAGCTTTCTTT
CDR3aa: CASSYSSNTEAFF

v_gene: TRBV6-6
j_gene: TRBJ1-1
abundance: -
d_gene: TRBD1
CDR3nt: TGTGCCAGCAGGGGGACAGTTTGGACTGAAGCTTTCTTT
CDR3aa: CASRGTVWTEAFF

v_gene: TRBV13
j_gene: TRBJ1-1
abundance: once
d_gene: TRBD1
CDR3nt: TGTGCCAGCAGAGGGGAACAGGGGTATGATTTCTTT
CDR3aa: CASRGEQGYDFF

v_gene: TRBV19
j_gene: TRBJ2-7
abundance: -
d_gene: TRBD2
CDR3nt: TGTGCCAGTAGTTCCAGGATAGCGGGAGGTTCCTACGAGCAGTACTTC
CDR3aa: CASSSRIAGGSYEQYF

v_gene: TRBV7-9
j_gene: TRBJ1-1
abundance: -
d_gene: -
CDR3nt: TGTGCCAGCAGCTTTCGGGGGGTGATGAACACTGAAGCTTTCTTT
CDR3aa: CASSFRGVMNTEAFF

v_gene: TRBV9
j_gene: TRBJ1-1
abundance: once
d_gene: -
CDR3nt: TGTGCCAGCAGTTGGGGCGGGTCGGACACTGAAGCTTTCTTT
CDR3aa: CASSWGGSDTEAFF

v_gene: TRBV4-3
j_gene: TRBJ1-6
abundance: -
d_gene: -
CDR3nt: TGCGCCAGCAGCCAAGATCTACCTTTTTATAATTCACCCCTCCACTTT
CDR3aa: CASSQDLPFYNSPLHF

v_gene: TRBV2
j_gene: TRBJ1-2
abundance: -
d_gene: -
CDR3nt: TGTGCCAGCAGCGGACAGACTCGTGGCTACACCTTC
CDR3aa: CASSGQTRGYTF

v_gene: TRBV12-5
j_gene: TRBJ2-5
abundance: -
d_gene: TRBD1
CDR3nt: TGTGCTAGTGGTTTGGTACGGTCGAACCGGGACAGGGCAGGGGAGCAGTACTTC
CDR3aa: CASGLVRSNRDRAGEQYF

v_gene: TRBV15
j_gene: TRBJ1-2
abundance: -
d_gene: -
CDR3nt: TGTGCCACCAGCAGTAGGACTGACTATGGCTACACCTTC
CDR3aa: CATSSRTDYGYTF

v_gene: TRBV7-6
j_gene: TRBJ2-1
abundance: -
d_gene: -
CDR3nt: TGTGCCAGCAGCCCCGGGCCTTACAATGAGCAGTTCTTC
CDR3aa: CASSPGPYNEQFF

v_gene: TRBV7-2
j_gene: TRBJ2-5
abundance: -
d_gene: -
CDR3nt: TGTGCCAGCAGCTTAGACGGCAGGGGCGGGGAGACCCAGTACTTC
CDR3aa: CASSLDGRGGETQYF

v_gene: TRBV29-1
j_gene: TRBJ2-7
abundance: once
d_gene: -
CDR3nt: TGCAGCGCCAAGGCGGCGGGACACCGCTACGAGCAGTACTTC
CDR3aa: CSAKAAGHRYEQYF

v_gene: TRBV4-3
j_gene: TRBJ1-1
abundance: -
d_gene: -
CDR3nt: TGCGCCAGCAGCCAAGAATTTCCAGGGGCCTATGAAGCTTTCTTT
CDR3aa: CASSQEFPGAYEAFF

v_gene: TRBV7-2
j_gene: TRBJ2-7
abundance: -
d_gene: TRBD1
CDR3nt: TGTGCCAGCAGCCTCAGGGACAGGCGGTACGAGCAGTACTTC
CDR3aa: CASSLRDRRYEQYF

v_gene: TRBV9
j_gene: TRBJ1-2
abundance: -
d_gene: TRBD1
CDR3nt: TGTGCCAGCAGCCCAGGGGACAGTTATGGCTACACCTTC
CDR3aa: CASSPGDSYGYTF

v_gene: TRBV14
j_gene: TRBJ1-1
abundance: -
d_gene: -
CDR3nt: TGTGCCAGCAGCCAAGGGACATTTGCTGAAGCTTTCTTT
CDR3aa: CASSQGTFAEAFF

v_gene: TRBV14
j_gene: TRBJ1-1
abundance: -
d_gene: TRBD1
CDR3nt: TGTGCCAGCAGCCGTAAACAGGGGACTACTGAAGCTTTCTTT
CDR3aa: CASSRKQGTTEAFF

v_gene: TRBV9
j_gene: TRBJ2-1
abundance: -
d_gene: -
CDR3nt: TGTGCCAGCTCTCCGGGGTCCTACAATGAGCAGTTCTTC
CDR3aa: CASSPGSYNEQFF

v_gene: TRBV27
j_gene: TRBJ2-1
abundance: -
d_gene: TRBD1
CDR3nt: TGTGCCAGCAGTCCACAGGGGGTCGTTGATGAGCAGTTCTTC
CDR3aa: CASSPQGVVDEQFF

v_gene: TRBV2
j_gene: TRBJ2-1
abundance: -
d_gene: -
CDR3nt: TGTGCCAGCAGTGAATGGCAGGGGTATGAGCAGTTCTTC
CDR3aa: CASSEWQGYEQFF

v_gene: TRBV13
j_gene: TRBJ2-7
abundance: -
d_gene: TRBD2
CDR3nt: TGTGCCAGCAGCCTGACTAGCGGGACCTACGAGCAGTACTTC
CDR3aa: CASSLTSGTYEQYF

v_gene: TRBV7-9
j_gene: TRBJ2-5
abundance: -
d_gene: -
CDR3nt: TGTGCCAGCAGCTTAGGCGCTTGGGAAGAGACCCAGTACTTC
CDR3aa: CASSLGAWEETQYF

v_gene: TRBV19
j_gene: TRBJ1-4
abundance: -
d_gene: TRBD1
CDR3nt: TGTGCCAGTAACGGAAGGGGGCAGGGAGAGAGGGGCAAACTGTTTTTT
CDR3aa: CASNGRGQGERGKLFF

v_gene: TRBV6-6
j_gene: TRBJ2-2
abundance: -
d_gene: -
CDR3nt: TGTGCCAGCAGTTACAGCCGGAACACCGGGGAGCTGTTTTTT
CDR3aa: CASSYSRNTGELFF

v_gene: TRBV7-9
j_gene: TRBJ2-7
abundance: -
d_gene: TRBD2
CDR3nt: TGTGCCAGCAGCTATAGCGGGAGCTCCTACGAGCAGTACTTC
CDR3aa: CASSYSGSSYEQYF

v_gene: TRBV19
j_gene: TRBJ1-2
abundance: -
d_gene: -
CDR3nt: TGTGCCAGTACTGTCGGGTTTGGCTATGGCTACACCTTC
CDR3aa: CASTVGFGYGYTF

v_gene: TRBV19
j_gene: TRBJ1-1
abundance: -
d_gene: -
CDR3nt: TGTGCCAGTAGTATGGGTTCTACTGAAGCTTTCTTT
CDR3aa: CASSMGSTEAFF

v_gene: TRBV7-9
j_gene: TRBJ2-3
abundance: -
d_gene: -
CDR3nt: TGTGCCAGCAGCAGATCCCGGGGCAACACAGATACGCAGTATTTT
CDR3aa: CASSRSRGNTDTQYF

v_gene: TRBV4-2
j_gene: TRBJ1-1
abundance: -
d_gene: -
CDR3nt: TGTGCCAGCAGCCTGCTAACCGGGACTTCGACTCAGGGAGCTTTCTTT
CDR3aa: CASSLLTGTSTQGAFF

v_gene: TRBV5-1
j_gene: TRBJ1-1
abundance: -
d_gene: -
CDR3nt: TGCGCCAGCAGGGGTGGGGGGAACACTGAAGCTTTCTTT
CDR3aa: CASRGGGNTEAFF

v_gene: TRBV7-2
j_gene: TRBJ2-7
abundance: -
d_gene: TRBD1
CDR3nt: TGTGCCAGCAGCCGACAGGGGGACGGCTACGAGCAGTACTTC
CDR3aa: CASSRQGDGYEQYF

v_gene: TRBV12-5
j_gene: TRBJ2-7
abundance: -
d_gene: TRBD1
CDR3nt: TGTGCTAGTGGTTTTACGACAGGGAGTGCCCAGTACTTC
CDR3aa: CASGFTTGSAQYF

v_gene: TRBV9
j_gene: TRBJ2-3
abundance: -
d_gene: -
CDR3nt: TGTGCCAGCAGCGAGGGGGGGGCTTATGGAGATACGCAGTATTTT
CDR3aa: CASSEGGAYGDTQYF